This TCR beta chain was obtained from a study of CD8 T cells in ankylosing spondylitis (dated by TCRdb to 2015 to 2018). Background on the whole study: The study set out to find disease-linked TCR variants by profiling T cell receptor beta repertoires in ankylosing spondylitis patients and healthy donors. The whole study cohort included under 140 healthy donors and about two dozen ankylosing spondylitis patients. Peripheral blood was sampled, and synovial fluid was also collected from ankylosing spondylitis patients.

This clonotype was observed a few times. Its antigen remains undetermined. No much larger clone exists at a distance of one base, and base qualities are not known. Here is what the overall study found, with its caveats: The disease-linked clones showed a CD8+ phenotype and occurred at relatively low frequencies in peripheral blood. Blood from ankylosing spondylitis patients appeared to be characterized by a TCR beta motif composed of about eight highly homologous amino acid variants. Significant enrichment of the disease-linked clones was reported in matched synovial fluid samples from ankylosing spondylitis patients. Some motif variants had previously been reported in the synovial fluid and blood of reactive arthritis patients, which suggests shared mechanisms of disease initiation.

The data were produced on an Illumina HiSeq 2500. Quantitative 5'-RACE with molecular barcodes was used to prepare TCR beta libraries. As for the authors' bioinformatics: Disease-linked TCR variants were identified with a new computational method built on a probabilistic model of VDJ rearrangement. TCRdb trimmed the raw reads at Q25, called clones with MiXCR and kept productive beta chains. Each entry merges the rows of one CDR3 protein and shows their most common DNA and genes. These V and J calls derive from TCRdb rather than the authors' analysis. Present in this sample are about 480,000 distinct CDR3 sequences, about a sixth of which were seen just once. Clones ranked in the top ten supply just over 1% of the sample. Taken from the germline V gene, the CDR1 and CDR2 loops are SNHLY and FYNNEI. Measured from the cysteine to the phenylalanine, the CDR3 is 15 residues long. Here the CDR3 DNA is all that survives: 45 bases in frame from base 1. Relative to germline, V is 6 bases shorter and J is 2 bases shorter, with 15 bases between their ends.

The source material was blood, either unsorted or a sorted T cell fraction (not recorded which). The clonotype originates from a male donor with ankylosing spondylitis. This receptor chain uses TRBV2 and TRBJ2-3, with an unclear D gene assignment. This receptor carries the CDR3 CASRVDGSYTDTQYF. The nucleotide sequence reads TGTGCCAGCAGGGTGGACGGAAGTTACACAGATACGCAGTATTTT.